This TCR beta chain was retrieved from a study of early T cells in non-severe SARS-CoV-2 infection. Trimming removed 3 bases from V and 7 bases from J, with 16 bases in between. The germline CDR1 and CDR2 sequences are LGHNA and YSLEER. CDR3 size: 15 residues. One entry per CDR3 protein results from TCRdb running MiXCR on the 5' RACE reads. The sample has about 45,000 distinct CDR3 sequences, 12% seen once; the top ten hold roughly a sixth. The rearrangement joins TRBV4-3 to TRBJ2-1, with a tentative D call TRBD2 (6 bases). The receptor was isolated from an adult who was a healthcare worker with PCR-confirmed SARS-CoV-2 infection or an uninfected control (not recorded which). Sequencing used whole blood. The CDR3 sequence: CASSQEGSEVNEQFF. The CDR3 bases are TGCGCCAGCAGCCAGGAGGGGTCTGAGGTAAATGAGCAGTTCTTC.